What follows are 30 T cell receptor beta chains derived from one specimen sequenced in a study of blood T cell repertoires in COVID-19. Sequencing was performed with immunoSEQ multiplex PCR; in TCRdb, only in-frame clones are kept and a portion is missing. The data contain around 110,000 clones, 82% of them seen just once; the ten biggest clones take up approximately 4.9%. Sequencing was carried out using peripheral blood. These receptors originate from a woman in her seventies with acute or convalescent COVID-19.

The sample holds one count of this clone. The chain carries TRBV30 and TRBJ1-2; possibly TRBD1 for D (5 bases). The CDR3 extends over 15 amino acids. CDR1 and CDR2 (germline): GTSNPN, SVGIG (reference sequence). V dropped 4 bases and J dropped 1 base, with 16 bases sitting between them. DNA for the CDR3: TGTGCCTGGACCCTGGGGGGGGTGGATAACTATGGCTACACCTTC. This codes for CAWTLGGVDNYGYTF.

The chain couples TRBV5-1 to TRBJ1-6, with D perhaps matching TRBD1 (6 bases). In germline, CDR1 is SGHRS, CDR2 YFSETQ. V was cut by 3 bases and J by 7 bases, with 11 bases left in between. There are 14 residues in the CDR3. Here the CDR3 DNA reads TGCGCCAGCAGCTGGGACACAGCAAATTCACCCCTCCACTTT. It encodes CASSWDTANSPLHF.

This clone came up a few times. The gene calls are TRBV18 and TRBJ1-2; tentatively, D is TRBD1 (5 bases). The CDR3 spans 13 residues. V shed 2 bases and J shed 7 bases, with 11 bases lying between them. CDR1 is KGHSH, CDR2 LQKENI, per germline. The CDR3 DNA is TGTGCCAGCTCACCAGAGACAGACTCTGGCTACACCTTC. It translates to CASSPETDSGYTF.

This rearrangement joins TRBV6-4 to TRBJ1-1; perhaps TRBD1 as D (6 bases). The CDR3 totals 11 residues. V was trimmed by 6 bases and J by 5 bases, leaving 7 bases between them. Germline V gives CDR1 MRHNA, CDR2 SNTAGT. The DNA for the CDR3 is TGTGCCAGCAGACAGGGAACTGAAGCTTTCTTT. Translated, it gives CASRQGTEAFF.

The chain joins TRBV2 to TRBJ2-1; tentatively, D is TRBD1 (6 bases). The V end was cut by 10 bases, the J end by 0 bases, with 13 bases between. Per germline, CDR1 SNHLY and CDR2 FYNNEI. The CDR3 spans 14 residues. The CDR3 here is CAILGQSSYNEQFF. For the CDR3, the DNA is TGTGCCATCCTTGGACAGAGCTCCTACAATGAGCAGTTCTTC.

This chain uses TRBV6-1 with TRBJ2-3; D not certain. Germline assignment: CDR1 MNHNS and CDR2 SASEGT. The germline V and J ends were trimmed by 3 bases and 0 bases, with 10 bases remaining between them. The CDR3 runs 15 residues. This CDR3 reads CASSEITVSTDTQYF. Written as DNA, the CDR3 is TGTGCCAGCAGTGAGATTACGGTTAGCACAGATACGCAGTATTTT.

The chain has TRBV5-4 and TRBJ1-1; D unresolved. In germline, CDR1 is SGHNT, CDR2 YYREEE (reference sequence). This CDR3 is built from 13 residues. V lost 3 bases and J lost 1, with 7 bases in between. DNA for the CDR3: TGTGCCAGCAGCTCCCGAGAGAACACTGAAGCTTTCTTT. It is translated as CASSSRENTEAFF.

The chain couples TRBV6-6 to TRBJ2-4, with a weak D call TRBD1 (6 bases). Germline assignment: CDR1 MNHNY and CDR2 SVGAGI (reference sequence). There are 16 residues in the CDR3. Trimming shortened V by 10 bases and J by 1 base, and 20 bases separated the two germline ends. The CDR3 region has the DNA TGTGCCACTGATCGGTACAGGGTAAGGGCCAAAAACATTCAGTACTTC. Protein sequence: CATDRYRVRAKNIQYF.

This chain joins TRBV20-1 and TRBJ2-1; possible D gene TRBD1, 6 bases. This CDR3 has 15 residues. V lost 3 bases and J lost 0, with 12 bases in between. Germline CDR1 and CDR2: DFQATT and SNEGSKA (reference sequence). The CDR3, as DNA: TGCAGTGCTAGTACCGGACAGAGCTCCTACAATGAGCAGTTCTTC. Encoded protein: CSASTGQSSYNEQFF.

This sequence joins TRBV10-3 and TRBJ1-4, with 8 nucleotides matching TRBD1. CDR1 and CDR2 (germline): ENHRY, SYGVKD. The CDR3 has 15 residues. Trimming removed 3 bases from V and 3 bases from J; junction bases left unmatched: 3. This CDR3 is CAISDGGQANEKLFF. The DNA of the CDR3 is TGTGCCATCAGTGACGGGGGACAGGCTAATGAAAAACTGTTTTTT.

The V and J genes are TRBV27 and TRBJ1-6; D might be TRBD1 (6 bases). V lost 3 bases to trimming and J lost 1 base, with 13 bases between them. From germline, CDR1 is MNHEY and CDR2 SMNVEV (reference sequence). The CDR3 has 17 residues. The CDR3 here is CASSLLSRGSYNSPLHF. CDR3 bases: TGTGCCAGCAGTTTGCTAAGCAGGGGATCCTATAATTCACCCCTCCACTTT.

The chain is built from TRBV4-1 and TRBJ2-2; weak D call: TRBD1 (6 bases). Germline V lookup: CDR1 MGHRA, CDR2 YSYEKL. V gave up 2 bases and J gave up 4 bases, with 17 bases separating them. The CDR3 runs to 17 residues. The CDR3 coding sequence is TGCGCCAGCAGCCAACTCACAGGGATTACAGGCACCGGGGAGCTGTTTTTT. As protein: CASSQLTGITGTGELFF.

The chain carries TRBV2 and TRBJ1-6; D gene uncertain. CDR1 and CDR2 (germline): SNHLY, FYNNEI. Trimming pared 5 bases from V and 8 bases from J, leaving 13 bases between. This CDR3 has 14 amino acids. The CDR3 sequence: CASSPRLGDSPLHF. Here the CDR3 DNA reads TGTGCCAGCAGTCCCAGACTCGGAGATTCACCCCTCCACTTT.

The V gene is TRBV5-6, the J gene TRBJ2-2; TRBD1 might be the D (5 bases). Germline V gene sequence: CDR1 SGHDT, CDR2 YYEEEE. The V and J ends lost 6 bases and 4 bases respectively, with 10 bases between them. The length of the CDR3 is 13 residues. The CDR3 region is CASNRQITGELFF. CDR3 sequence (DNA): TGTGCCAGCAACCGACAGATCACCGGGGAGCTGTTTTTT.

This chain uses TRBV9 with TRBJ1-2; D remains ambiguous. Germline V gene lookup returns CDR1 SGDLS and CDR2 YYNGEE. This CDR3 contains 15 residues. The ends were cut back, 3 bases at V and 2 bases at J, with 14 bases in the middle. Here the CDR3 DNA reads TGTGCCAGCAGCGACACAGCCTCACAAAACTATGGCTACACCTTC. Protein product: CASSDTASQNYGYTF.

The chain links TRBV4-3 to TRBJ1-5; D gene ambiguous. CDR1 and CDR2 from the germline V gene are LGHNA and YSLEER. The length of the CDR3 is 14 residues. V was clipped by 0 bases and J by 4 bases, with 7 bases between them. CDR3 sequence (DNA): TGCGCCAGCAGCCAAGAGCCCGGGAATCAGCCCCAGCATTTT. It yields the protein CASSQEPGNQPQHF.

The chain links TRBV7-2 to TRBJ2-3, with 13 bases matching TRBD2. Germline trimming cut 6 bases from V and 1 base from J; bases unmatched to any gene: 13. The CDR3 sequence is 19 residues long. CDR1 SGHTA and CDR2 FQGNSA come from the germline V gene. The CDR3 here is CASSQGLAGPGSRTDTQYF. The CDR3 nucleotides are TGTGCCAGCAGTCAGGGACTAGCGGGACCGGGATCGCGCACAGATACGCAGTATTTT.

The chain has TRBV5-6 and TRBJ2-7, with 10 bases lining up with TRBD1. This CDR3 has 14 residues. Germline V CDR1 and CDR2: SGHDT, YYEEEE. V was pared by 2 bases and J by 5 bases, with 4 bases of the junction left unmatched. CDR3 nucleotides: TGTGCCAGCAGCTTTGGGGACAGGGGCAACGAGCAGTACTTC. The encoded protein is CASSFGDRGNEQYF.

A single count supports this clone. J is TRBJ2-7 and V is TRBV10-2, with 8 bases fitting TRBD2. CDR3 size: 14 residues. V gave up 4 bases and J gave up 6 bases; unmatched junction bases: 8. CDR1 WSHSY and CDR2 SAAADI come from the germline V gene. CDR3 in amino acids: CASSGVSGALEQYV. The CDR3 DNA reads as TGCGCCAGCAGTGGGGTTAGCGGGGCCCTCGAGCAGTACGTC.

The chain couples TRBV5-6 to TRBJ1-6, with no clear D. Germline V lookup: CDR1 SGHDT, CDR2 YYEEEE. Between the trimmed V and J ends, which lost 1 base and 9 bases, there was a span of 11 bases. The CDR3 has 14 amino acids. The CDR3 spells CASSLPGGISPLHF. For the CDR3, the DNA is TGTGCCAGCAGCTTGCCAGGTGGTATTTCACCCCTCCACTTT.

V usage is TRBV7-2 and J usage is TRBJ2-5; 8 nucleotides line up with TRBD1. Germline lookup yields CDR1 SGHTA and CDR2 FQGNSA. The CDR3 is 16 amino acids. V was pared by 4 bases and J by 1 base, with 8 bases of the junction left unmatched. CDR3: CASSSRDRRFQETQYF. In DNA form, the CDR3 reads TGTGCCAGCAGCTCCCGGGACAGGCGCTTCCAAGAGACCCAGTACTTC.

V usage is TRBV3-1 (or the pseudogene TRBV3-2) and J usage is TRBJ2-2; TRBD2 matches 8 bases. From germline, CDR1 is LGHDT and CDR2 YNNKEL (reference sequence). The CDR3 is 15 amino acids. V gave up 3 bases and J gave up 4 bases; unmatched junction bases: 4. The CDR3 DNA reads TGTGCCAGCAGCCAGTTCACTAGCGGCACCGGGGAGCTGTTTTTT. Amino acid sequence: CASSQFTSGTGELFF.

CDR3 sequence: CASSQVIGTGDANEKLFF. CDR3 bases: TGTGCCAGCAGCCAAGTCATCGGGACAGGGGACGCTAATGAAAAACTGTTTTTT. V is TRBV4-2 and J is TRBJ1-4; 10 bases align to TRBD1. Germline lookup yields CDR1 LGHNA and CDR2 YNFKEQ. The CDR3 consists of 18 residues. The J segment lost 3 bases and the V segment lost 1 base, leaving 8 bases of the junction unmatched.

The chain has TRBV6-2 or TRBV6-3 and TRBJ2-7, with 7 bases identical to TRBD1. The CDR3 spans 13 residues. The germline V gene has CDR1 MNHEY and CDR2 SVGEGT. V gave up 8 bases and J gave up 2 bases; unmatched junction bases: 6. The CDR3 spells CASRRDSAYEQYV. CDR3 in DNA: TGTGCCAGCCGCCGGGACAGCGCCTACGAGCAGTACGTC.

The rearrangement joins TRBV5-1 to TRBJ2-7; D might be TRBD1 (6 bases). Trimming took 5 bases from V and 6 from J, leaving 15 bases between them. The CDR3 is 13 amino acids. Germline V gene sequence: CDR1 SGHRS, CDR2 YFSETQ. CDR3 amino acids: CASRRGSSSEQYF. In DNA form, the CDR3 reads TGCGCCAGCAGGAGGGGGAGTTCCAGCGAGCAGTACTTC.

Only one count was recorded for this clone. J is TRBJ1-2 and V is TRBV6-5, with D possibly being TRBD1 (6 bases). V was cut by 0 bases and J by 8 bases, with 13 bases left in between. CDR3 length: 14 amino acids. The germline V gene has CDR1 MNHEY and CDR2 SVGAGI. CDR3 in amino acids: CASSYSRQGQGYTF. CDR3 DNA: TGTGCCAGCAGTTACTCGAGGCAGGGGCAGGGCTACACCTTC.

The chain couples TRBV2 to TRBJ1-2; 7 bases are shared with TRBD1. The CDR3 is made up of 15 amino acids. CDR1 and CDR2 (germline): SNHLY, FYNNEI. V lost 6 bases, J lost 1 base, and 8 bases stayed unmatched. The CDR3 DNA follows: TGTGCCAGCAGGGTCCCGGGACAGTTTAACTATGGCTACACCTTC. Translating it yields CASRVPGQFNYGYTF.

The chain joins TRBV21-1 to TRBJ1-2; TRBD1 was called by the table and not checked on the DNA. TRBV21-1 is recorded as a pseudogene. This CDR3 region has 12 residues. The CDR3 DNA follows: TGTGCCAGCAGCACAGTAGGGGATGGCTACACCTTC. Protein sequence: CASSTVGDGYTF.

The genes are TRBV29-1 and TRBJ1-1; 8 bases map to TRBD1. V was pared by 7 bases and J by 0 bases, with 7 bases of the junction left unmatched. This CDR3 comprises 14 residues. Germline-derived CDR1 and CDR2 are SQVTM and ANQGSEA. The CDR3 DNA is TGCAGCGCTAGACAGGGGAGTATGAACACTGAAGCTTTCTTT. Translation gives CSARQGSMNTEAFF.

CDR3 in amino acids: CASSLGRVDEQYV. The CDR3 coding sequence is TGTGCCAGCAGCCTAGGGAGGGTCGACGAGCAGTACGTC. The chain employs TRBV7-8 and TRBJ2-7, with 7 nucleotides matching TRBD2. The junction had 6 bases not matched to a gene; V was cut back by 5 bases and J by 5 bases. The V gene's germline CDR1 is SGHVS and CDR2 FQNEAQ. The CDR3 has 13 residues.